These 5 T cell receptor beta chains were all obtained from the same sample, sequenced in a study of shared clonotypes between healthy human individuals. The data were produced by immunoSEQ multiplex PCR, yet TCRdb's version contains in-frame clones alone and is incomplete. Of roughly 1,500,000 clones listed, under 99% are singletons. Input material: naive CD4+ T cells sorted from blood. As for subset: CD45RA+ positively selected. Receptors originate from a man aged 30 to 39 in good health.

Note on this clone: Other nucleotide sequences in the sample specify the same CDR3. The rearrangement links TRBV5-1 to TRBJ2-2; no clear D gene. Deletions cut 4 bases from V and 4 bases from J, with 2 bases between. There are 11 residues in the CDR3. The germline CDR1 and CDR2 sequences are SGHRS and YFSETQ. The CDR3 region is CASSITGELFF. The CDR3 region has the DNA TGCGCCAGCAGCATCACCGGGGAGCTGTTTTTT.

This chain joins TRBV7-2 and TRBJ2-3; the D gene is possibly TRBD2 (7 bases). CDR1 and CDR2 from the germline V gene are SGHTA and FQGNSA. CDR3 length equals 17 residues. The V end lost 2 bases, the J end lost 3 bases, and 18 bases lay between the germline ends. CDR3 bases: TGTGCCAGCAGCTTAATCGCGGGGGCGCTTTTTACAGATACGCAGTATTTT. This codes for CASSLIAGALFTDTQYF.

This chain joins TRBV7-2 and TRBJ2-1, with D uncertain. V lost 1 base, J lost 3 bases, and 4 bases lay in between. This CDR3 region has 13 residues. Germline CDR1 is SGHTA and CDR2 is FQGNSA. CDR3 amino acids: CASSLGNYNEQFF. In DNA, the CDR3 is TGTGCCAGCAGCTTAGGGAACTACAATGAGCAGTTCTTC. Looking up the rest from reference TRBV7-2 and TRBJ2-1 gives the full variable domain: GAGVSQSPSNKVTEKGKDVELRCDPISGHTALYWYRQSLGQGLEFLIYFQGNSAPDKSGLPSDRFSAERTGGSVSTLTIQRTQQEDSAVYLCASSLGNYNEQFFGPGTRLTVL.

Comments on this clone: A junction end diverges from the germline sequence, so it may reflect a read error. V and J are TRBV7-7 and TRBJ2-1; no clear D. The CDR3 sequence is 17 residues long. CDR1 and CDR2 from the germline V gene are SSHAT and FNYEAQ (reference sequence). The CDR3 here is CASSLVPSPVGINEQFF. In nucleotides, the CDR3 is TGTGCTAGCAGCTTAGTGCCCTCCCCGGTGGGGATCAATGAGCAGTTCTTC.

Regarding this clone: A read error may produce the germline difference seen at one junction end. This chain links TRBV5-4 with TRBJ2-7, with D perhaps matching TRBD2 (5 bases). This CDR3 region has 14 residues. Germline loops: CDR1 SGHNT, CDR2 YYREEE (reference sequence). CDR3 coding DNA: TGTGCCAGCAGACCTGGAGGTGTTTCCTCCGAGCAGTACTTC. It is translated as CASRPGGVSSEQYF.